One sample yielded the 5 T cell receptor beta chains listed below, sequenced in a study of cytomegalovirus exposure and HLA in healthy donors. PCR was performed using 60 Vbeta and 13 Jbeta primers. TCRdb's table, derived via immunoSEQ multiplex PCR, lists solely in-frame clones and lacks some. The profile shows roughly 98,000 clones, more than 60% of them singletons. The specimen was PBMCs. These receptors were collected from a man in his fifties or sixties in good health and CMV-seronegative.

The chain is built from TRBV6-5 and TRBJ2-7; TRBD1 matches at 9 bases. The CDR3 is 15 amino acids. Per germline, CDR1 MNHEY and CDR2 SVGAGI. The trim removed 1 base at V and 3 bases at J, leaving 4 bases unmatched. CDR3 amino acids: CASSYYGTGIYEQYF. For the CDR3, the DNA is TGTGCCAGCAGTTACTATGGGACAGGGATCTACGAGCAGTACTTC.

Notes on this clone: Relative to the germline gene, one junction end is altered; a read error may explain this. This sample also contains other DNA sequences that code for the same CDR3. The chain couples TRBV7-6 to TRBJ1-1, with 8 bases aligning to TRBD1. CDR1 is SGHVS and CDR2 is FNYEAQ in the germline V gene. The CDR3 is 13 residues long. CDR3 DNA: TGTGCCAGCAGCCAGGGGGCGAGCACTGAAGCTTTCTTC. It is translated as CASSQGASTEAFF.

This clone appeared a single time. The rearrangement joins TRBV28 to TRBJ1-5, with D hard to call. The germline V gene encodes CDR1 MDHEN and CDR2 SYDVKM. V was trimmed by 8 bases and J by 4 bases, leaving 15 bases between them. This CDR3 spans 14 amino acids. The CDR3 DNA sequence: TGTGCCAGCGGAAATTCAGGCGGGAATCAGCCCCAGCATTTT. This gives the protein CASGNSGGNQPQHF.

The V and J genes are TRBV28 and TRBJ1-4; D is uncertain. The V end was cut by 3 bases, the J end by 0 bases, with 8 bases between. The CDR3 contains 15 residues. Germline CDR1 MDHEN, CDR2 SYDVKM. CDR3 nucleotides: TGTGCCAGCAGTTTCAGGCAGACAACTAATGAAAAACTGTTTTTT. Translation gives CASSFRQTTNEKLFF.

The chain couples TRBV19 to TRBJ1-5; no reliable D call. Germline CDR1 reads LNHDA; CDR2 reads SQIVND (reference sequence). V lost 4 bases and J lost 10, with 14 bases in between. The CDR3 runs 13 residues. Written as DNA, the CDR3 is TGTGCCAGTAGTAGAGTAAATACCGAACCCCAGCATTTT. This gives the protein CASSRVNTEPQHF. Full variable domain (outside the CDR3, taken from reference TRBV19 and TRBJ1-5): DGGITQSPKYLFRKEGQNVTLSCEQNLNHDAMYWYRQDPGQGLRLIYYSQIVNDFQKGDIAEGYSVSREKKESFPLTVTSAQKNPTAFYLCASSRVNTEPQHFGDGTRLSIL.